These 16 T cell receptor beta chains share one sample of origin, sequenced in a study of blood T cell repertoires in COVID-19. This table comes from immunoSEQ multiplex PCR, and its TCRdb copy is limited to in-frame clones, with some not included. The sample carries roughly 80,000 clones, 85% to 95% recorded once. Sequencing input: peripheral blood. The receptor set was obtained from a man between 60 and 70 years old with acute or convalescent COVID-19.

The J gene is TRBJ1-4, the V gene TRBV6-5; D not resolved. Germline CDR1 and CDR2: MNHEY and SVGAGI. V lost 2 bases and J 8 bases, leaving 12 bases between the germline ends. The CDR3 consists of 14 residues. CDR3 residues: CASSYQEGREKLFF. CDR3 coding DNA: TGTGCCAGCAGTTACCAAGAGGGCCGGGAAAAACTGTTTTTT.

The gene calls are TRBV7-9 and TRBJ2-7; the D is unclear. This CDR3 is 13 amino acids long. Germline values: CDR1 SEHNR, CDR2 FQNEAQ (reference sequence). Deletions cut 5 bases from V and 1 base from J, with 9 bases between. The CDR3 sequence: CASSGAGSYEQYF. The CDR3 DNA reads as TGTGCCAGCAGCGGAGCCGGGTCCTACGAGCAGTACTTC.

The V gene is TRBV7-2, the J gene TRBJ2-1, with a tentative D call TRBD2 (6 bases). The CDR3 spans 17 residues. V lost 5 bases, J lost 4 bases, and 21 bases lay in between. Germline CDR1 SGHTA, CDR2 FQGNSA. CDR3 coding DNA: TGTGCCAGCAGCCCAGGCGTCGAGTTGAGCGGGTACAATGAGCAGTTCTTC. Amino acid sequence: CASSPGVELSGYNEQFF.

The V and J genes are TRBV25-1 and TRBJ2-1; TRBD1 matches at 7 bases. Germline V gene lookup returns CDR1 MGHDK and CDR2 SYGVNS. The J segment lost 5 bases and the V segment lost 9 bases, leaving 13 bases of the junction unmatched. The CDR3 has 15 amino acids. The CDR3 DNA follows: TGTGCCAGTAGTTCCGACAGGGCACTAAACAATGAGCAGTTCTTC. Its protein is CASSSDRALNNEQFF.

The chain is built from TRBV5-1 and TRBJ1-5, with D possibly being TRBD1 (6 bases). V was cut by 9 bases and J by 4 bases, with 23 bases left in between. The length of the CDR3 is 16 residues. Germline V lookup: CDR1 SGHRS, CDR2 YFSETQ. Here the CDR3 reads CAIQRGEQGMNQPQHF. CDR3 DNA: TGCGCCATCCAGCGCGGAGAACAGGGCATGAATCAGCCCCAGCATTTT.

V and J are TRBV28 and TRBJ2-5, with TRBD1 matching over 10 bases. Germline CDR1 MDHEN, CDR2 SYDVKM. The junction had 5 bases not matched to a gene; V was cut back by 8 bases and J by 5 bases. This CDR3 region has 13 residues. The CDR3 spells CASVTGGVETQYF. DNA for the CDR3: TGTGCCAGCGTGACAGGGGGCGTGGAGACCCAGTACTTC.

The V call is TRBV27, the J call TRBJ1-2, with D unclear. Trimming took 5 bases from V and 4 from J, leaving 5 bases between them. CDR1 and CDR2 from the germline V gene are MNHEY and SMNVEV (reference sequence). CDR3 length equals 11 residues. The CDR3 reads CASSPFYGYTF. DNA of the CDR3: TGTGCCAGCAGTCCCTTCTATGGCTACACCTTC.

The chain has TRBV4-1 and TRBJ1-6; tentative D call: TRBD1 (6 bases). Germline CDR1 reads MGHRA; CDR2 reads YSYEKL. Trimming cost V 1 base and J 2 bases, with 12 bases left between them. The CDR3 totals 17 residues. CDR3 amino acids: CASSQVQGFTYNSPLHF. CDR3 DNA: TGCGCCAGCAGCCAAGTCCAGGGGTTTACCTATAATTCACCCCTCCACTTT.

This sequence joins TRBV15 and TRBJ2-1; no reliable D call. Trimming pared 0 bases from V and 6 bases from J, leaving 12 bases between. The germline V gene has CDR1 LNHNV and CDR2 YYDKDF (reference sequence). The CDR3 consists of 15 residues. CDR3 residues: CATSRDLAGLNEQFF. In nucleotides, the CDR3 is TGTGCCACCAGCAGAGATTTGGCAGGTCTCAATGAGCAGTTCTTC. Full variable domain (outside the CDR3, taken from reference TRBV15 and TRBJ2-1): DAMVIQNPRYQVTQFGKPVTLSCSQTLNHNVMYWYQQKSSQAPKLLFHYYDKDFNNEADTPDNFQSRRPNTSFCFLDIRSPGLGDTAMYLCATSRDLAGLNEQFFGPGTRLTVL.

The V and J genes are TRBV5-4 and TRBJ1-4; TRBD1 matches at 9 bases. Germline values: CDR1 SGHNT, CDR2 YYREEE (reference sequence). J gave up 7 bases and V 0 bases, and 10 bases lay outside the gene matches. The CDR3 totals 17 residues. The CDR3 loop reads CASSLASNRGRGEKLFF. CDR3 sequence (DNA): TGTGCCAGCAGCTTGGCCTCCAACAGGGGGCGTGGTGAAAAACTGTTTTTT.

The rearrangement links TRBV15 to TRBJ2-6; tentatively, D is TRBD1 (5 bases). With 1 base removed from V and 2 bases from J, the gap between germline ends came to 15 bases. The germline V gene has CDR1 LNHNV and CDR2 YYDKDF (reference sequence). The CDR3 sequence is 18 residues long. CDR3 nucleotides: TGTGCCACCAGCAGAGCAGACCTCCCAGGGACTGGGGCCAACGTCCTGACTTTC. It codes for CATSRADLPGTGANVLTF.

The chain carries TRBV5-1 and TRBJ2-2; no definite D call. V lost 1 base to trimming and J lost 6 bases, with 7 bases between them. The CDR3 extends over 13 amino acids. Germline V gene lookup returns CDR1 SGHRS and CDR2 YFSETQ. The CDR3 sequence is CASSLIVPGELFF. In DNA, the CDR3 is TGCGCCAGCAGCTTGATCGTCCCCGGGGAGCTGTTTTTT.

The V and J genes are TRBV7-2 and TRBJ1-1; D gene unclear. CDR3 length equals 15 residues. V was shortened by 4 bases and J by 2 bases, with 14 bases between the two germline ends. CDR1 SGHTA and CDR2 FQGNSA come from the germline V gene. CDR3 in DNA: TGTGCCAGCAGCTCATTGGGTGGCGGAAACACTGAAGCTTTCTTT. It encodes CASSSLGGGNTEAFF.

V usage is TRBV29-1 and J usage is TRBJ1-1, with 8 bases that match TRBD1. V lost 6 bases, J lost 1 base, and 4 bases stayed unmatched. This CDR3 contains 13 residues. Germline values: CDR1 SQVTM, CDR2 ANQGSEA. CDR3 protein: CSVRTGRNTEAFF. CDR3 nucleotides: TGCAGCGTCCGGACAGGGAGGAACACTGAAGCTTTCTTT.

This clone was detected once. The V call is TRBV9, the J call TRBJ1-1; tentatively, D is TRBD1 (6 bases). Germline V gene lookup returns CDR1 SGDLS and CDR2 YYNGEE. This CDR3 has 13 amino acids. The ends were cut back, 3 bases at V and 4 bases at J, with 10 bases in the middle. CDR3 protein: CASSEDSTTEAFF. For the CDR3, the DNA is TGTGCCAGCAGCGAGGACAGTACCACTGAAGCTTTCTTT.

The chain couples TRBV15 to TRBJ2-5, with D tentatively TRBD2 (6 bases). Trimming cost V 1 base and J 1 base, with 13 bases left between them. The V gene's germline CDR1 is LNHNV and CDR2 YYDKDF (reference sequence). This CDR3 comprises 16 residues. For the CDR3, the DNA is TGTGCCACCAGCAGAGGGCAAGCGGGCTCCCAAGAGACCCAGTACTTC. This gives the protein CATSRGQAGSQETQYF.